Each of the 32 T cell receptor beta chains below was sequenced from the same sample in a study of blood T cell repertoires in COVID-19. The protocol was immunoSEQ multiplex PCR, while the TCRdb copy is restricted to in-frame clones and leaves out a portion. The sample contains a few hundred thousand clones, about nine tenths of which appear only once. Sequenced input: peripheral blood. These receptor sequences come from a woman aged 35 to 49 who had recovered from COVID-19.

The chain is built from TRBV30 and TRBJ2-7; TRBD2 might be the D (7 bases). Trimming cost V 1 base and J 2 bases, with 15 bases left between them. CDR1 GTSNPN and CDR2 SVGIG come from the germline V gene (reference sequence). The length of the CDR3 is 15 residues. The CDR3 loop is CAWSAPGGQAYEQYF. For the CDR3, the DNA is TGTGCCTGGAGTGCCCCCGGGGGGCAGGCCTACGAGCAGTACTTC. The variable domain in full, with the rest retrieved from reference TRBV30 and TRBJ2-7, is SQTIHQWPATLVQPVGSPLSLECTVEGTSNPNLYWYRQAAGRGLQLLFYSVGIGQISSEVPQNLSASRPQDRQFILSSKKLLLSDSGFYLCAWSAPGGQAYEQYFGPGTRLTVT.

The chain carries TRBV6-5 and TRBJ2-5, with TRBD1 as a possible D gene (5 bases). CDR1 and CDR2 (germline): MNHEY, SVGAGI. Deletions cut 5 bases from V and 2 bases from J, with 9 bases between. The CDR3 contains 13 residues. CDR3 nucleotide sequence: TGTGCCAGCAGTATGGGGCAGCAAGAGACCCAGTACTTC. Translating gives CASSMGQQETQYF.

In this sample, this clone turned up a few times. V is TRBV28 and J is TRBJ1-6, with D perhaps TRBD1 (6 bases). The CDR3 has 17 residues. V was trimmed by 7 bases and J by 0 bases, leaving 16 bases between them. Germline V gene lookup returns CDR1 MDHEN and CDR2 SYDVKM. The CDR3 region is CASIGEDRLSYNSPLHF. The CDR3 DNA follows: TGTGCCAGCATAGGTGAGGACAGACTCTCCTATAATTCACCCCTCCACTTT.

The rearrangement joins TRBV21-1 to TRBJ1-1; the table names TRBD1, a call not compared with the DNA. TRBV21-1 is deemed a pseudogene. The CDR3 loop spans 12 amino acids. In DNA, the CDR3 is TGTGCCAGCAGCTGTCGGACAGCGGAAGCTTTCTTT. This encodes CASSCRTAEAFF.

The CDR3 spells CASSLDRAYEQYF. The DNA for the CDR3 is TGCGCCAGCAGCTTGGACAGAGCCTACGAGCAGTACTTC. The chain recombines TRBV5-1 with TRBJ2-7; D unresolved. Germline CDR1 SGHRS, CDR2 YFSETQ. The germline V and J ends were trimmed by 0 bases and 2 bases, with 6 bases remaining between them. The CDR3 has 13 amino acids.

The chain uses TRBV3-1 (or the pseudogene TRBV3-2) and TRBJ1-2; 9 nucleotides agree with TRBD1. Germline CDR1 LGHDT, CDR2 YNNKEL (reference sequence). V lost 4 bases to trimming and J lost 4 bases; unmatched junction nucleotides: 4. CDR3 length: 14 residues. The CDR3 DNA follows: TGTGCCAGCAGCCGGGACAGGGTTAGCTATGGCTACACCTTC. The encoded protein is CASSRDRVSYGYTF.

The V and J genes are TRBV10-3 and TRBJ2-5; TRBD2 matches 7 bases. Germline V gene data show CDR1 as ENHRY and CDR2 as SYGVKD. The CDR3 has 11 residues. With V trimmed by 8 bases and J by 4 bases, 1 base remained unmatched. The CDR3 coding sequence is TGTGCCATCGGGGAGGGAGAGACCCAGTACTTC. Translated, it gives CAIGEGETQYF.

This clone was seen a few times. The V and J genes are TRBV7-9 and TRBJ1-3; D is unclear. The CDR3 contains 12 residues. The V and J ends lost 5 bases and 3 bases respectively, with 5 bases between them. CDR1 is SEHNR and CDR2 is FQNEAQ in the germline V gene (reference sequence). The CDR3 region has the DNA TGTGCCAGCAGCACAAATGGAAACACCATATATTTT. It yields the protein CASSTNGNTIYF.

The chain uses TRBV12-3 or TRBV12-4 and TRBJ1-6, with D possibly being TRBD1 (6 bases). This CDR3 comprises 13 residues. Trimming pared 3 bases from V and 9 bases from J, leaving 9 bases between. The CDR3 DNA reads as TGTGCCAGCAGTTTGGGGGCTTTTTCACCCCTCCACTTT. Translating gives CASSLGAFSPLHF.

J is TRBJ2-7 and V is TRBV5-1; 7 bases align to TRBD1. The germline V gene encodes CDR1 SGHRS and CDR2 YFSETQ. Losses at the gene ends were 0 bases for V and 0 bases for J; bases not matched to a gene: 6. The CDR3 extends over 16 amino acids. The chain's CDR3 is CASSLASGQLSYEQYF. DNA for the CDR3: TGCGCCAGCAGCTTGGCCTCGGGACAGCTCTCCTACGAGCAGTACTTC.

V and J are TRBV4-2 and TRBJ2-7; 11 bases agree with TRBD2. Germline V gives CDR1 LGHNA, CDR2 YNFKEQ. Unmatched junction bases numbered 10, after V lost 0 bases and J lost 9 bases. This CDR3 is built from 16 residues. Written as DNA, the CDR3 is TGTGCCAGCAGCCAAGAGGCGTCTAGCGGGGGGCCAGGGCAGTACTTC. This sequence encodes CASSQEASSGGPGQYF.

The chain is built from TRBV14 and TRBJ2-1, with D tentatively TRBD2 (6 bases). Trimming removed 0 bases from V and 3 bases from J, with 12 bases in between. The CDR3 contains 16 residues. Germline assignment: CDR1 SGHDN and CDR2 FVKESK. The DNA of the CDR3 is TGTGCCAGCAGCCAAGACGGGAGCGCGATCTACAATGAGCAGTTCTTC. Protein sequence: CASSQDGSAIYNEQFF.

The chain has TRBV28 and TRBJ1-1; 7 bases map to TRBD1. The junction had 11 bases not matched to a gene; V was cut back by 6 bases and J by 4 bases. Germline loops: CDR1 MDHEN, CDR2 SYDVKM. The CDR3 is made up of 15 amino acids. This CDR3 is CASSDPQGEVTEAFF. DNA of the CDR3: TGTGCCAGCAGCGATCCTCAGGGGGAGGTCACTGAAGCTTTCTTT.

The chain couples TRBV4-2 to TRBJ2-7, with 10 bases aligning to TRBD2. The V segment lost 1 base and the J segment 3 bases; nucleotides outside the gene matches: 12. The CDR3 runs 18 residues. The V gene's germline CDR1 is LGHNA and CDR2 YNFKEQ. CDR3 loop: CASSQAIPGLARVYEQYF. The CDR3 DNA is TGTGCCAGCAGCCAAGCCATCCCGGGACTAGCGAGGGTCTACGAGCAGTACTTC.

This sequence joins TRBV23-1 and TRBJ2-1; 12 bases line up with TRBD2. TRBV23-1 is identified as an open reading frame with a role that is uncertain. CDR3 length equals 18 residues. The V gene end was trimmed by 0 bases and the J gene end by 9 bases; junction bases not matched to a gene: 12. The CDR3 reads CASSQSSTTSGRICEQFF. CDR3 nucleotide sequence: TGCGCCAGCAGTCAATCGTCCACCACTAGCGGGAGGATCTGTGAGCAGTTCTTC.

The V gene is TRBV7-8, the J gene TRBJ1-6; no definite D call. The CDR3 has 14 amino acids. Deletions cut 2 bases from V and 7 bases from J, with 9 bases between. The V gene's germline CDR1 is SGHVS and CDR2 FQNEAQ. Written as DNA, the CDR3 is TGTGCCAGCAGCTTACTGACTTCCAATTCACCCCTCCACTTT. This gives the protein CASSLLTSNSPLHF. The full variable domain, in which reference TRBV7-8 and TRBJ1-6 provide the parts outside the CDR3, is GAGVSQSPRYKVAKRGQDVALRCDPISGHVSLFWYQQALGQGPEFLTYFQNEAQLDKSGLPSDRFFAERPEGSVSTLKIQRTQQEDSAVYLCASSLLTSNSPLHFGNGTRLTVT.

This chain connects TRBV2 to TRBJ1-4, with a tentative D call TRBD1 (5 bases). The CDR3 consists of 15 residues. Germline V gene lookup returns CDR1 SNHLY and CDR2 FYNNEI. V lost 7 bases and J lost 3, with 15 bases in between. The CDR3 region is CASTLGGGPNEKLFF. In DNA, the CDR3 is TGTGCCAGCACCTTGGGGGGGGGACCTAATGAAAAACTGTTTTTT.

The chain employs TRBV9 and TRBJ2-5, with 11 bases aligning to TRBD1. The CDR3 covers 16 residues. Germline assignment: CDR1 SGDLS and CDR2 YYNGEE. J lost 1 base, V lost 3 bases, and 5 bases had no gene match. CDR3 region: CASSDRDRGFQETQYF. DNA of the CDR3: TGTGCCAGCAGCGACCGGGACAGGGGGTTCCAAGAGACCCAGTACTTC.

V gene TRBV5-1 combines with J gene TRBJ2-2; 12 bases agree with TRBD2. J was trimmed by 4 bases and V by 1 base; bases with no gene match: 8. CDR3 length: 18 residues. Germline CDR1 is SGHRS and CDR2 is YFSETQ. CDR3 amino acids: CASSLLRGLAGPTGELFF. The CDR3 DNA follows: TGCGCCAGCAGCTTGTTAAGGGGACTAGCGGGTCCCACCGGGGAGCTGTTTTTT.

The chain has TRBV28 and TRBJ1-2, with 7 nucleotides matching TRBD1. V was pared by 4 bases and J by 6 bases, with 2 bases of the junction left unmatched. CDR3 size: 12 residues. Germline V CDR1 and CDR2: MDHEN, SYDVKM. The CDR3 sequence: CASSSTGDGYTF. The CDR3 nucleotides read TGTGCCAGCAGTTCTACAGGGGATGGCTACACCTTC.

The CDR3 bases are TGTGCCAGCAGTTTCGGAGGTACAACTAATGAAAAACTGTTTTTT. Residues: CASSFGGTTNEKLFF. The J gene is TRBJ1-4, the V gene TRBV27; D not certain. Germline CDR1 and CDR2: MNHEY and SMNVEV (reference sequence). V was trimmed by 3 bases and J by 0 bases, leaving 8 bases between them. This CDR3 contains 15 residues.

The chain couples TRBV19 to TRBJ1-2; 7 positions match TRBD1. The CDR3 runs 14 residues. The germline CDR1 and CDR2 sequences are LNHDA and SQIVND (reference sequence). V gave up 7 bases and J gave up 0 bases; unmatched junction bases: 5. The CDR3 region has the DNA TGTGCCAGTAACCGGGACAGAGCTAACTATGGCTACACCTTC. Amino acid sequence: CASNRDRANYGYTF.

Points on this clone: At the DNA level, this CDR3 is encoded by other sequences in the same sample as well. This chain joins TRBV9 and TRBJ2-1, with 10 bases matching TRBD2. There are 15 residues in the CDR3. J was trimmed by 8 bases and V by 0 bases; bases with no gene match: 5. The germline V gene has CDR1 SGDLS and CDR2 YYNGEE. This CDR3 reads CASSVGLAGADEQFF. The DNA for the CDR3 is TGTGCCAGCAGCGTAGGTCTAGCGGGAGCCGATGAGCAGTTCTTC.

This clone was recorded a few times. The chain is built from TRBV27 and TRBJ2-1; a possible D gene is TRBD2 (6 bases). Germline V lookup: CDR1 MNHEY, CDR2 SMNVEV (reference sequence). The CDR3 length is 14 residues. Between the trimmed V and J ends, which lost 8 bases and 0 bases, there was a span of 11 bases. The CDR3 bases are TGTGCCAGCTCTCTAGCGACCTCCTACAATGAGCAGTTCTTC. This codes for CASSLATSYNEQFF.

The chain is built from TRBV18 and TRBJ1-2; D perhaps matches TRBD1 (5 bases). The CDR3 is made up of 18 amino acids. Trimming cost V 2 bases and J 2 bases, with 21 bases left between them. Germline values: CDR1 KGHSH, CDR2 LQKENI. CDR3 region: CASSPSNHGASQNYGYTF. The DNA of the CDR3 is TGTGCCAGCTCACCATCCAACCATGGGGCCTCACAAAACTATGGCTACACCTTC.

This chain joins TRBV10-3 and TRBJ1-1; possibly TRBD1 for D (6 bases). Germline lookup yields CDR1 ENHRY and CDR2 SYGVKD. The CDR3 is made up of 15 amino acids. Trimming removed 0 bases at V and 0 bases at J, with 8 bases between. CDR3 coding DNA: TGTGCCATCAGTGAGTCAACAGGGTTGAACACTGAAGCTTTCTTT. Translating gives CAISESTGLNTEAFF.

The V gene is TRBV12-2, the J gene TRBJ2-3; the tabulated D call, TRBD2, remains unverified against the DNA. TRBV12-2 is classified as a pseudogene. This CDR3 contains 20 residues. CDR3 nucleotide sequence: TGTGCAAGTCGCTTAACCCGGTTTGATCGAAGGGGGGGGGCACCAGATACGCAGTATTTT. Residues: CASRLTRFDRRGGAPDTQYF.

The chain recombines TRBV28 with TRBJ1-4, with D perhaps matching TRBD1 (5 bases). The CDR3 spans 14 residues. The V end lost 4 bases, the J end lost 1 base, and 7 bases lay between the germline ends. Per germline, CDR1 MDHEN and CDR2 SYDVKM. CDR3 sequence: CASSSQGTNEKLFF. For the CDR3, the DNA is TGTGCCAGCAGTTCCCAGGGAACTAATGAAAAACTGTTTTTT.

V and J are TRBV21-1 and TRBJ2-5; whether TRBD2, the table's D call, matches the DNA was not checked. TRBV21-1 is marked as a pseudogene. The CDR3 runs 16 residues. The CDR3 sequence is CASSRQRTSDQETQYF. For the CDR3, the DNA is TGTGCCAGCAGCCGACAACGAACTAGCGATCAAGAGACCCAGTACTTC.

CDR3 region: CATLMAGTGEQFF. The DNA of the CDR3 is TGTGCCACCCTAATGGCGGGTACGGGTGAGCAGTTCTTC. V and J are TRBV28 and TRBJ2-1; maybe TRBD2 (5 bases). Trimming pared 10 bases from V and 9 bases from J, leaving 19 bases between. The CDR3 runs to 13 residues. The V gene's germline CDR1 is MDHEN and CDR2 SYDVKM.

Here the CDR3 reads CAISAVGGQGEAFF. DNA for the CDR3: TGTGCCATCAGTGCGGTCGGGGGGCAGGGTGAAGCTTTCTTT. The genes are TRBV10-3 and TRBJ1-1; maybe TRBD1 (6 bases). The V gene lost 4 bases and the J gene lost 7 bases, with 16 bases spanning the gap. CDR3 size: 14 residues. The germline gives CDR1 ENHRY, CDR2 SYGVKD.

The rearrangement uses TRBV5-1 and TRBJ2-6; no clear D gene. CDR1 and CDR2 (germline): SGHRS, YFSETQ. CDR3 length: 15 amino acids. Trimming pared 0 bases from V and 0 bases from J, leaving 4 bases between. The CDR3 loop reads CASSLGDSGANVLTF. In nucleotides, the CDR3 is TGCGCCAGCAGCTTGGGAGACTCTGGGGCCAACGTCCTGACTTTC.